These 18 T cell receptor beta chains came from one sample sequenced in a study of blood T cells in healthy people across ages. Alongside a J-beta primer mix, a sample-barcoded 5' primer served in a second PCR lasting roughly 6 to 12 cycles. TCRdb itself ran the 5' RACE reads through MiXCR, one entry per CDR3 protein. The sample includes just under 900,000 distinct CDR3 sequences, under 35% seen only once; the top ten take roughly a sixth. The specimen sequenced was blood. The receptors stem from a woman over 75 in good health.

This clonotype was found a few times. The V and J genes are TRBV5-1 and TRBJ1-1; D gene ambiguous. V was trimmed by 0 bases and J by 0 bases, leaving 27 bases between them. The CDR3 sequence is 21 residues long. In germline, CDR1 is SGHRS, CDR2 YFSETQ. CDR3 sequence (DNA): TGCGCCAGCAGCTTGGATCGAGGGCTGCCTGTAGGGTCCACTATGAACACTGAAGCTTTCTTT. Encoded protein: CASSLDRGLPVGSTMNTEAFF.

For this clonotype: A much larger clone lies one base from this, so it may be a read error. This rearrangement joins TRBV6-6 to TRBJ1-2; D gene uncertain. Trimming removed 2 bases from V and 7 bases from J, with 11 bases in between. Germline CDR1 reads MNHNY; CDR2 reads SVGAGI (reference sequence). This CDR3 is 13 amino acids long. CDR3 residues: CASSYLQDAGYTF. For the CDR3, the DNA is TGTGCCAGCAGTTACCTCCAGGACGCTGGCTACACCTTC.

This clonotype was counted ten times or more. In DNA, the CDR3 is TGTGCCAGCAGCTCAATGGAATACAATGAGCAGTTCTTC. Amino acid sequence: CASSSMEYNEQFF. This rearrangement joins TRBV7-2 to TRBJ2-1; no definite D call. The CDR3 consists of 13 residues. With 4 bases removed from V and 4 bases from J, the gap between germline ends came to 8 bases. Germline CDR1 is SGHTA and CDR2 is FQGNSA.

For this clonotype: Since no conserved phenylalanine or tryptophan closes the CDR3, a read error is the likely cause. The chain couples TRBV29-1 to TRBJ1-2; 8 positions match TRBD1. Germline CDR1 is SQVTM and CDR2 is ANQGSEA. The ends lost 3 bases at V and 5 bases at J; junction bases unmatched: 5. There are 13 residues in the CDR3. The chain's CDR3 is CSVDGQGWYGYTC. The CDR3, as DNA: TGCAGCGTTGACGGACAGGGATGGTATGGCTACACCTGC.

This clonotype came up many times. The V gene is TRBV5-1, the J gene TRBJ1-1; tentatively, D is TRBD1 (5 bases). Germline CDR1 reads SGHRS; CDR2 reads YFSETQ. Trimming removed 0 bases from V and 5 bases from J, with 14 bases in between. CDR3 size: 15 residues. The CDR3 region is CASSLEGEQETEAFF. In nucleotides, the CDR3 is TGCGCCAGCAGCTTGGAGGGAGAACAGGAGACTGAAGCTTTCTTT.

The sample holds many counts of this clonotype. This clone may be a read error of a much larger clone one base away. This rearrangement joins TRBV7-9 to TRBJ2-5; D remains unclear. Germline CDR1 reads SEHNR; CDR2 reads FQNEAQ (reference sequence). The germline V and J ends were trimmed by 1 base and 7 bases, with 4 bases remaining between them. The CDR3 loop spans 11 amino acids. The CDR3 region is CASSLEVTQYF. The CDR3 coding sequence is TGTGCCAGCAGCTTAGAGGTGACCCAGTACTTC.

Worth noting for this clonotype: Relative to the germline gene, one junction end is altered; a read error may explain this. The rearrangement links TRBV6-2 or TRBV6-3 to TRBJ1-5; D uncertain. The CDR3 spans 16 residues. Germline-derived CDR1 and CDR2 are MNHEY and SVGEGT. The CDR3 bases are TGCGCCAGCGCCCTAAAGAGGAGATATAGCAATCAGCCCCAGCATTTT. Translation: CASALKRRYSNQPQHF.

This clonotype occurred many times. This chain links TRBV21-1 with TRBJ2-5; the DNA was not compared with TRBD2, the D call given in the table. TRBV21-1 is deemed a pseudogene. The CDR3 runs to 15 residues. CDR3 coding DNA: TGTGCCAGCAGCAATGATAGACAGCGGAGGGGGGAGCAGTACTTC. Translating gives CASSNDRQRRGEQYF.

This clonotype was counted a few times. V gene TRBV6-2 or TRBV6-3 combines with J gene TRBJ2-7; possibly TRBD1 or TRBD2 for D (6 bases each). Germline CDR1 reads MNHEY; CDR2 reads SVGEGT. The CDR3 length is 14 residues. Trimming cost V 8 bases and J 4 bases, with 18 bases left between them. As DNA, the CDR3 is TGTGCCAGCGCCAAAAAGGGGGGTTGGTACGAGCAGTACTTC. Its protein is CASAKKGGWYEQYF.

This clonotype has ten or more counts. This chain uses TRBV20-1 with TRBJ2-3; D call uncertain. Trimming cost V 1 base and J 1 base, with 3 bases left between them. The CDR3 loop spans 12 amino acids. Germline CDR1 is DFQATT and CDR2 is SNEGSKA (reference sequence). CDR3 bases: TGCAGTGCTAGAGTCGGCACAGATACGCAGTATTTT. It encodes CSARVGTDTQYF.

The CDR3: CASSQEGGRYYGYTF. The CDR3 DNA sequence: TGCGCCAGCAGCCAAGAGGGGGGACGGTACTATGGCTACACCTTC. The rearrangement joins TRBV4-1 to TRBJ1-2, with D possibly TRBD1 on 5 matching bases. The CDR3 consists of 15 residues. V gave up 0 bases and J gave up 3 bases, with 11 bases separating them. Germline CDR1 MGHRA, CDR2 YSYEKL.

The sample holds a few counts of this clonotype. This chain uses TRBV20-1 with TRBJ1-1; D is unclear. Germline CDR1 DFQATT, CDR2 SNEGSKA (reference sequence). The CDR3 spans 13 residues. V was trimmed by 6 bases and J by 4 bases, leaving 15 bases between them. The CDR3 loop is CSAKGQVGTEAFF. The CDR3 coding sequence is TGCAGTGCGAAAGGGCAGGTCGGCACTGAAGCTTTCTTT.

The table lists this clonotype with a few counts. The chain links TRBV21-1 to TRBJ1-1. TRBV21-1 is designated a pseudogene. The length of the CDR3 is 12 residues. CDR3 in amino acids: CACLRSGTEAFF. DNA for the CDR3: TGTGCCTGTCTACGTAGCGGCACTGAAGCTTTCTTT.

The gene calls are TRBV6-5 and TRBJ2-7, with a possible D match to TRBD2 (5 bases). V gave up 6 bases and J gave up 2 bases, with 14 bases separating them. Germline-derived CDR1 and CDR2 are MNHEY and SVGAGI. This CDR3 contains 14 residues. For the CDR3, the DNA is TGTGCCAGCAGGAGGGTAATCCCCGCCTACGAGCAGTACTTC. Its protein is CASRRVIPAYEQYF.

This clonotype has a count of ten or more. The junction departs from the called germline gene at one end, perhaps through a read error. V is TRBV7-7 and J is TRBJ2-3, with D unresolved. Per the germline V gene, CDR1 is SSHAT and CDR2 is FNYEAQ (reference sequence). There are 14 residues in the CDR3. The CDR3 region has the DNA TGTGCTAGCAGCTTAAACGGGCGCACAGATACGCAGTATTTT. Encoded protein: CASSLNGRTDTQYF.

In this sample, this clonotype turned up once. At one of its ends the junction is not consistent with the germline gene, which may arise from a read error. The gene calls are TRBV28 and TRBJ2-1, with 15 bases aligning to TRBD2. Germline CDR1 reads MDHEN; CDR2 reads SYDVKM. The CDR3 has 16 amino acids. For the CDR3, the DNA is TGTGTCAGCAGTAGGACTAGCGGGGGGGCTTACAATGAGCAGTTCTTC. Translated, it gives CVSSRTSGGAYNEQFF. Full variable domain (outside the CDR3, taken from reference TRBV28 and TRBJ2-1): DVKVTQSSRYLVKRTGEKVFLECVQDMDHENMFWYRQDPGLGLRLIYFSYDVKMKEKGDIPEGYSVSREKKERFSLILESASTNQTSMYLCVSSRTSGGAYNEQFFGPGTRLTVL.

This clonotype was counted ten times or more. This rearrangement joins TRBV21-1 to TRBJ2-3; the table names TRBD1, a call not compared with the DNA. TRBV21-1 is a known pseudogene. This CDR3 has 18 residues. The CDR3 nucleotides are TGTGCCAGCAGCAAAGTGGGAAGGGAATGGGGTTTGGCAGATACGCAGTATTTT. Its protein product is CASSKVGREWGLADTQYF.

The chain couples TRBV9 to TRBJ1-6, with D tentatively TRBD1 (5 bases). CDR3 size: 15 residues. Trimming took off 0 bases at V and 10 bases at J, with 14 bases between the two ends. CDR1 and CDR2 from the germline V gene are SGDLS and YYNGEE. This CDR3 reads CASSVAVTELSPLHF. The CDR3 bases are TGTGCCAGCAGCGTAGCTGTGACAGAGCTATCACCCCTCCACTTT.